The source of this T cell receptor beta chain is a study of blood T cell repertoires in COVID-19. Study information: The samples span acute and convalescent COVID-19 from the United States, Italy and Spain.

Per the original methods: Amplification of reference gene primers was used by the study to estimate nucleated cell counts. This table comes from immunoSEQ multiplex PCR, and its TCRdb copy is limited to in-frame clones, with some not included. V and J calls and clone size are those listed in that table; D and trimming were worked out from the DNA. Here the sample spans about 330,000 clones, around 83% being singletons. V shed 5 bases, J shed 9 bases, and the junction held 5 bases outside the gene matches. The CDR3 totals 12 residues. Sequenced sample: peripheral blood. This receptor was obtained from a woman between 50 and 59 years old with acute or convalescent COVID-19. This chain links TRBV12-3 or TRBV12-4 with TRBJ1-1, with 8 bases identical to TRBD1. DNA for the CDR3: TGTGCCAGCAGTCCACAGGGGGTCAAAGCTTTCTTT. As protein: CASSPQGVKAFF.